This T cell receptor beta chain appears in the sequencing data of a study of cytomegalovirus exposure and HLA in healthy donors. Study conclusions and caveats: Donors belonging to an Asian-associated ancestry cluster reportedly showed fewer N-insertions in productive TCRs than the roughly 670-donor mean, according to what a later analysis found. The productive fraction for most TCR beta V segments was about 87% or about 30% in an earlier analysis. In a later analysis, several top co-occurrence clusters appeared linked to parvovirus B19, influenza, CMV and Epstein-Barr virus.

Germline CDR1 reads SNHLY; CDR2 reads FYNNEI. Trimming removed 0 bases from V and 8 bases from J, with 10 bases in between. CDR3 length: 13 residues. A few counts support this clone. Antigen specificity is unknown. The primer mix had 60 Vbeta and 13 Jbeta primers. Only in-frame clones appear in the TCRdb table, and some are missing; sequencing was by immunoSEQ multiplex PCR. The sample has roughly 190,000 clones, around 87% seen once; the top ten hold roughly 1.9%. The sequencing sample was made of PBMCs. This chain joins TRBV2 and TRBJ1-2; no reliable D call. The origin of this receptor is a young woman in good health and CMV-seronegative. DNA for the CDR3: TGTGCCAGCAGTGAAGCGGAACAGTTCGGCTACACCTTC. The encoded protein is CASSEAEQFGYTF.